This T cell receptor beta chain emerged from a study of T-cell reconstitution after alpha-beta-depleted transplantation in children. A TCRbeta library incorporating unique molecular identifiers was prepared. TCRdb called the PCR reads again in MiXCR, with one record for every CDR3 protein. This sample carries about 250,000 distinct CDR3 sequences, about 24% of them seen once, and the ten largest clones take about 5%. Concerning this clonotype itself: Its target is unknown.

This CDR3 spans 17 amino acids. Germline CDR1 LGHDT, CDR2 YNNKEL (reference sequence). The ends lost 6 bases at V and 3 bases at J; junction bases unmatched: 12. Regarding the study as a whole: About two months after transplant, alpha-beta T cells reportedly came from several hundred expanded graft clones. Diversity and T-cell counts at one year after transplant derived mostly from new T cells.

This receptor was obtained from a female patient between 2 and 15 years old who had a stem cell transplant for congenital amegakaryocytic thrombocytopenia, so the T cells may come from the graft donor. This rearrangement joins TRBV3-1 to TRBJ2-5; 11 bases map to TRBD2. The sample here was PBMCs, mostly from graft donor cells, taken 360 days after TCRalphabeta/CD19-depleted stem cell transplant. The CDR3 spells CASSRYASGRLEETQYF. CDR3 coding DNA: TGTGCCAGCAGTCGATATGCTAGCGGGAGGTTGGAAGAGACCCAGTACTTC.